The source of this TCR beta chain is a study of shared clonotypes between healthy human individuals. Study-wide background: CD4 naive and memory got three plates each, CD8 naive two, CD8 memory one. Broader study findings: Generation probabilities were higher for clonotypes shared across all four sorted-subset donors than for unshared ones. Only a few donors were included, so the genetic and exposure-history diversity represented was limited.

Repertoires were generated with immunoSEQ multiplex PCR, while TCRdb's copy carries only in-frame clones and drops some. The data hold approximately 940,000 clones, with about 80% observed a single time. About this clone itself: The antigen remains unidentified.

All of the donors resided in Nashville, Tennessee, and each was a Caucasian adult. Per germline, CDR1 SGDLS and CDR2 YYNGEE. V shed 3 bases and J 7 bases; nucleotides not matched to a gene: 7. This CDR3 comprises 15 residues. Sequenced input: memory CD4+ T cells sorted from blood. Noted subset: CD45RA-negative fraction. The chain is built from TRBV9 and TRBJ2-1; 10 nucleotides line up with TRBD1. The sequence derives from a man aged 18 to 29 in good health. The CDR3 protein is CASSARTGGGNEQFF. The CDR3 coding sequence is TGTGCCAGCAGCGCCAGGACAGGGGGTGGGAATGAGCAGTTCTTC.